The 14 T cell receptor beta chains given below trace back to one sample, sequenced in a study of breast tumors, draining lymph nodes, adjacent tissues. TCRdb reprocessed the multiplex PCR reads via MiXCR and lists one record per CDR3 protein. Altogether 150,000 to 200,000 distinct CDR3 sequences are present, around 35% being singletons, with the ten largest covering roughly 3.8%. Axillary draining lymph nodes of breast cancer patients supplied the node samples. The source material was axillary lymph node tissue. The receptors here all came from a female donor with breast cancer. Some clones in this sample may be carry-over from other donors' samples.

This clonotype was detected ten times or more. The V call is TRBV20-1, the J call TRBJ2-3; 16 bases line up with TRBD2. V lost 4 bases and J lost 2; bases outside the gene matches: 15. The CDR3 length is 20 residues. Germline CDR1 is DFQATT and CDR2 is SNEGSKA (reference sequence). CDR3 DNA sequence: TGCAGTGCTACAAAAACACCTGGGACTAGCGGGGGGGCCGTCACAGATACGCAGTATTTT. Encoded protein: CSATKTPGTSGGAVTDTQYF.

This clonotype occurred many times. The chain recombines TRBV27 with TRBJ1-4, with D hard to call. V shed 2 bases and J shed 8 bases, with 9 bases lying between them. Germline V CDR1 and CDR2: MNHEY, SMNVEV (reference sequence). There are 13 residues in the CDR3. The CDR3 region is CASSLGPREKLFF. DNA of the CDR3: TGTGCCAGCAGTTTAGGCCCTAGGGAAAAACTGTTTTTT. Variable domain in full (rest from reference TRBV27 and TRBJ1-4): EAQVTQNPRYLITVTGKKLTVTCSQNMNHEYMSWYRQDPGLGLRQIYYSMNVEVTDKGDVPEGYKVSRKEKRNFPLILESPSPNQTSLYFCASSLGPREKLFFGSGTQLSVL.

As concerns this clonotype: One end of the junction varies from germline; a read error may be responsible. CDR3 nucleotide sequence: TGCAGTGCCACCCACTCCGCGGATACGCAATATTTT. This encodes CSATHSADTQYF. The chain combines TRBV20-1 with TRBJ2-3, with no clear D. The CDR3 runs 12 residues. Germline CDR1 is DFQATT and CDR2 is SNEGSKA (reference sequence).

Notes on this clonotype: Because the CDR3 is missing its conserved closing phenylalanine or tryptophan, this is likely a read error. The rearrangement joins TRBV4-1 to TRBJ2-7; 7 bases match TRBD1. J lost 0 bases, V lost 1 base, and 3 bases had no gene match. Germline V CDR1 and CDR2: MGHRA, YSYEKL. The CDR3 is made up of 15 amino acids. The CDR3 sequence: CASSQGQGPSYEQYL. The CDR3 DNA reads TGCGCCAGCAGCCAAGGACAGGGACCCTCCTACGAGCAGTACCTC.

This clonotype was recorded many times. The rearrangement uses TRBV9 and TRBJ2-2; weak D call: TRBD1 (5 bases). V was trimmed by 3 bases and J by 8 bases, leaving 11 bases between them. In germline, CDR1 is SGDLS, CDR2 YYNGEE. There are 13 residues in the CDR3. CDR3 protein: CASSAESGGELFF. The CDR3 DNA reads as TGTGCCAGCAGCGCCGAATCAGGGGGGGAGCTGTTTTTT.

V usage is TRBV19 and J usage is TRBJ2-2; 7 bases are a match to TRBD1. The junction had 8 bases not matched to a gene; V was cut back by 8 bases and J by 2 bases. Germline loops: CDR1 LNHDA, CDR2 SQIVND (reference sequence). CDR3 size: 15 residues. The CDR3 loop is CASQNRDRNTGELFF. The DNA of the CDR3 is TGTGCCAGTCAAAACCGGGACAGAAACACCGGGGAGCTGTTTTTT.

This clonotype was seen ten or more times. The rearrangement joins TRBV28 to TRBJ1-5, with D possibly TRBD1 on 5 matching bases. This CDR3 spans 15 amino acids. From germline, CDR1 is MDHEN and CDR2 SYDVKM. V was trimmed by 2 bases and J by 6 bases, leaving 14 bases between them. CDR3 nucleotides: TGTGCCAGCAGTTTAGGAGGGGCGCGAAGTCAGCCCCAGCATTTT. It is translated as CASSLGGARSQPQHF.

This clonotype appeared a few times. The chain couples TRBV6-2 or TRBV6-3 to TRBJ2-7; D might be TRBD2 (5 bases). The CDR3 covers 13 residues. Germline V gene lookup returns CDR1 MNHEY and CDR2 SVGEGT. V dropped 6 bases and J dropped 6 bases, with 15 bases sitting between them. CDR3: CASRHPARGEQYF. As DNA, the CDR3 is TGTGCCAGCAGACACCCAGCCCGGGGCGAGCAGTACTTC.

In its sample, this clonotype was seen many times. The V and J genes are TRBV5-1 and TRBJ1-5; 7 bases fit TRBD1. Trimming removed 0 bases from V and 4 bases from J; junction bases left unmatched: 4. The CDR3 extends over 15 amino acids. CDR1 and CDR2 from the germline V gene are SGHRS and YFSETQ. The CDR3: CASSLGDSSNQPQHF. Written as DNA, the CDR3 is TGCGCCAGCAGCTTGGGGGACAGTTCTAATCAGCCCCAGCATTTT. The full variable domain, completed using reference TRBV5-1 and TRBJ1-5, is KAGVTQTPRYLIKTRGQQVTLSCSPISGHRSVSWYQQTPGQGLQFLFEYFSETQRNKGNFPGRFSGRQFSNSRSEMNVSTLELGDSALYLCASSLGDSSNQPQHFGDGTRLSIL.

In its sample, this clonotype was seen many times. The DNA of the CDR3 is TGTGCCAGCAGCTTACCTGGACAGTTTAACTATGGCTACACCTTC. It encodes CASSLPGQFNYGYTF. The V call is TRBV7-2, the J call TRBJ1-2; a weak D match, TRBD1 (6 bases). This CDR3 has 15 residues. Germline lookup yields CDR1 SGHTA and CDR2 FQGNSA. The V end was cut by 2 bases, the J end by 1 base, with 11 bases between.

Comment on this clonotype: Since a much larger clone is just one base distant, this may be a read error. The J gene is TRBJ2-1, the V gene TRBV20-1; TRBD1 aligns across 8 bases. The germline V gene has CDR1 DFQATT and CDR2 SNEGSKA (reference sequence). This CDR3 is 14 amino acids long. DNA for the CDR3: TGCAGTGCTAGGTTGGACAGGGTCTACACTGAGCAGTTCTTC. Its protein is CSARLDRVYTEQFF.

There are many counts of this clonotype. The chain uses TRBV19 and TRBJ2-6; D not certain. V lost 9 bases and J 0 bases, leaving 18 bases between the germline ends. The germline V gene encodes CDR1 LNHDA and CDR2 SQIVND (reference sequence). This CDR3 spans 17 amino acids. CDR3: CASRLKGFGSGANVLTF. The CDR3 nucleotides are TGTGCCAGCCGGCTCAAGGGATTCGGCTCTGGGGCCAACGTCCTGACTTTC.

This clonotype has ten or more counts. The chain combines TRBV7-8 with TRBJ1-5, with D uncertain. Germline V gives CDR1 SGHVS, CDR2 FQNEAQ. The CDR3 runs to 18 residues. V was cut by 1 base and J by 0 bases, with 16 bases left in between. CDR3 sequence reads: CASSLVGLGRVSNQPQHF. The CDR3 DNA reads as TGTGCCAGCAGCTTAGTGGGATTGGGGAGAGTTAGCAATCAGCCCCAGCATTTT. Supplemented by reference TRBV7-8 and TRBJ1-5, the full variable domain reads GAGVSQSPRYKVAKRGQDVALRCDPISGHVSLFWYQQALGQGPEFLTYFQNEAQLDKSGLPSDRFFAERPEGSVSTLKIQRTQQEDSAVYLCASSLVGLGRVSNQPQHFGDGTRLSIL.

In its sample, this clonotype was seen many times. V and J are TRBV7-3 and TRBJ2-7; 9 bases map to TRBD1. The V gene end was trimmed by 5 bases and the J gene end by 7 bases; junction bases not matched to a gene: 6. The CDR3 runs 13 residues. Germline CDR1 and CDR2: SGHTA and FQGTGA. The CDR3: CASSERTGDEQYF. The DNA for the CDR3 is TGTGCCAGCAGCGAGCGGACAGGGGATGAGCAGTACTTC.